The 30 T cell receptor beta chains given below trace back to one sample, sequenced in a study of blood T cell repertoires in COVID-19. This table comes from immunoSEQ multiplex PCR, and its TCRdb copy is limited to in-frame clones, with some not included. The table records under 300,000 clones, around 87% of them present only once. Sequencing was done on a sample of PBMCs or T cells enriched from blood (not recorded which). The receptors stem from a woman aged 50 to 60 who had recovered from COVID-19.

This chain links TRBV6-8 with TRBJ2-5; tentative D call: TRBD1 (6 bases). CDR3 length: 12 residues. Germline-derived CDR1 and CDR2 are MNHGY and SAAAGT. V was pared by 5 bases and J by 3 bases, with 7 bases between. The CDR3 DNA sequence: TGTGCCAGCAGTGACAGGAAAGAGACCCAGTACTTC. Translated, it gives CASSDRKETQYF.

This chain joins TRBV7-3 and TRBJ1-4; 7 bases align to TRBD1. The CDR3 spans 15 residues. V shed 5 bases and J 2 bases; nucleotides not matched to a gene: 5. Germline values: CDR1 SGHTA, CDR2 FQGTGA. The CDR3 DNA is TGTGCCAGCAGCCCAGGACAGGTTACTAATGAAAAACTGTTTTTT. Its translation: CASSPGQVTNEKLFF.

This clone was detected a few times. The V gene is TRBV30, the J gene TRBJ1-1; weak D call: TRBD1 (6 bases). Trimming stripped 0 bases from V and 2 bases from J, with 10 bases between. The V gene's germline CDR1 is GTSNPN and CDR2 SVGIG (reference sequence). CDR3 size: 14 residues. CDR3 in amino acids: CAWSVWTENTEAFF. In DNA form, the CDR3 reads TGTGCCTGGAGTGTATGGACAGAAAACACTGAAGCTTTCTTT.

The V call is TRBV7-3, the J call TRBJ2-3; possibly TRBD1 for D (5 bases). The germline V gene has CDR1 SGHTA and CDR2 FQGTGA. V was cut by 0 bases and J by 3 bases, with 10 bases left in between. CDR3 size: 15 residues. CDR3 in amino acids: CASSLTAAGTDTQYF. The CDR3, as DNA: TGTGCCAGCAGCTTAACGGCGGCAGGGACAGATACGCAGTATTTT.

This CDR3 reads CASSFRSVGLDQPQHF. The CDR3 nucleotides read TGTGCCAGCAGTTTTCGTTCCGTGGGGCTAGATCAGCCCCAGCATTTT. V usage is TRBV28 and J usage is TRBJ1-5; tentatively, D is TRBD1 (5 bases). CDR3 length: 16 amino acids. Deletions cut 3 bases from V and 5 bases from J, with 17 bases between. Germline lookup yields CDR1 MDHEN and CDR2 SYDVKM. The complete variable domain, with remaining parts taken from reference TRBV28 and TRBJ1-5, reads DVKVTQSSRYLVKRTGEKVFLECVQDMDHENMFWYRQDPGLGLRLIYFSYDVKMKEKGDIPEGYSVSREKKERFSLILESASTNQTSMYLCASSFRSVGLDQPQHFGDGTRLSIL.

CDR3 in amino acids: CASGPRGGSGNQPQHF. The CDR3 DNA is TGTGCTAGTGGTCCGCGTGGGGGCTCGGGCAATCAGCCCCAGCATTTT. The chain recombines TRBV12-5 with TRBJ1-5; TRBD1 is a possible D gene (6 bases). V gave up 5 bases and J gave up 2 bases, with 16 bases separating them. This CDR3 spans 16 amino acids. The germline V gene encodes CDR1 LGHNT and CDR2 FRNRAP.

The J gene is TRBJ1-3, the V gene TRBV5-1; tentatively, D is TRBD1 (5 bases). V was shortened by 7 bases and J by 0 bases, with 8 bases between the two germline ends. The CDR3 covers 13 residues. Germline CDR1 and CDR2: SGHRS and YFSETQ. CDR3 coding DNA: TGCGCCAGCGGGGGGAACTCTGGAAACACCATATATTTT. Its translation is CASGGNSGNTIYF.

This chain links TRBV25-1 with TRBJ2-7; possibly TRBD1 for D (7 bases). Per germline, CDR1 MGHDK and CDR2 SYGVNS. This CDR3 contains 14 residues. V was clipped by 3 bases and J by 7 bases, with 16 bases between them. The CDR3 region has the DNA TGTGCCAGCAGTGATCCCAGGGGGGTGGAAGAGCAGTACTTC. Amino acids: CASSDPRGVEEQYF.

The CDR3 here is CASTLGGYLSGNTIYF. CDR3 coding DNA: TGTGCCTCGACCCTAGGGGGCTACCTCTCTGGAAACACCATATATTTT. The chain is built from TRBV30 and TRBJ1-3; 7 nucleotides line up with TRBD1. This CDR3 contains 16 residues. Germline values: CDR1 GTSNPN, CDR2 SVGIG (reference sequence). V lost 7 bases to trimming and J lost 0 bases; unmatched junction nucleotides: 12.

This clone was detected only a few times. V gene TRBV7-2 combines with J gene TRBJ1-1; possibly TRBD1 for D (6 bases). In germline, CDR1 is SGHTA, CDR2 FQGNSA. The CDR3 spans 16 residues. V gave up 1 base and J gave up 5 bases, with 17 bases separating them. CDR3 nucleotides: TGTGCCAGCAGCTTAGTTCTAGGGGGGGCGACGACTGAAGCTTTCTTT. Translation gives CASSLVLGGATTEAFF.

The gene calls are TRBV29-1 and TRBJ1-2, with TRBD1 matching 7 bases. The V gene's germline CDR1 is SQVTM and CDR2 ANQGSEA. The CDR3 sequence is 12 residues long. The V gene end was trimmed by 3 bases and the J gene end by 9 bases; junction bases not matched to a gene: 7. CDR3 sequence (DNA): TGCAGCGTTGACCTATGGGACAGTAGCTACACCTTC. This sequence encodes CSVDLWDSSYTF. The variable domain in full, completed from reference TRBV29-1 and TRBJ1-2, reads SAVISQKPSRDICQRGTSLTIQCQVDSQVTMMFWYRQQPGQSLTLIATANQGSEATYESGFVIDKFPISRPNLTFSTLTVSNMSPEDSSIYLCSVDLWDSSYTFGSGTRLTVV.

The chain recombines TRBV4-2 with TRBJ1-3; 8 bases are shared with TRBD1. The CDR3 has 15 residues. The germline gives CDR1 LGHNA, CDR2 YNFKEQ. Germline trimming cut 2 bases from V and 7 bases from J; bases unmatched to any gene: 7. The DNA of the CDR3 is TGTGCCAGCAGCCAATCTGGGACAGGTAGCAACACCATATATTTT. Translated, it gives CASSQSGTGSNTIYF.

CDR3 coding DNA: TGCGCCAGCAGCGAGACAGGGGGCCGGACTGAAGCTTTCTTT. Translated: CASSETGGRTEAFF. This chain links TRBV4-1 with TRBJ1-1; 10 nucleotides match TRBD1. J was trimmed by 5 bases and V by 5 bases; bases with no gene match: 5. CDR1 MGHRA and CDR2 YSYEKL come from the germline V gene. The CDR3 is 14 amino acids.

The J gene is TRBJ2-4, the V gene TRBV2, with 7 bases aligning to TRBD1. The CDR3 extends over 14 amino acids. Trimming took 6 bases from V and 2 from J; bases not matched to a gene: 4. Germline CDR1 and CDR2: SNHLY and FYNNEI. In DNA, the CDR3 is TGTGCCAGCAGCCGACAGGGTCCCAAAAACATTCAGTACTTC. Its translation is CASSRQGPKNIQYF.

The chain uses TRBV9 and TRBJ1-3; D remains unclear. V lost 0 bases and J 0 bases, leaving 4 bases between the germline ends. CDR1 SGDLS and CDR2 YYNGEE come from the germline V gene. The CDR3 extends over 14 amino acids. For the CDR3, the DNA is TGTGCCAGCAGCGTAGCAGTCTCTGGAAACACCATATATTTT. Translated: CASSVAVSGNTIYF.

CDR3 region: CASSPGLAGSYEQYF. As DNA, the CDR3 is TGTGCCAGTAGTCCGGGACTAGCGGGATCCTACGAGCAGTACTTC. The rearrangement links TRBV19 to TRBJ2-7, with 13 bases matching TRBD2. This CDR3 contains 15 residues. V lost 5 bases, J lost 1 base, and 2 bases stayed unmatched. Germline V gene sequence: CDR1 LNHDA, CDR2 SQIVND (reference sequence).

CDR3 sequence: CASSPMGQGNYGYTF. DNA for the CDR3: TGTGCCAGCAGCCCGATGGGACAGGGAAACTATGGCTACACCTTC. The rearrangement uses TRBV7-3 and TRBJ1-2; 9 bases map to TRBD1. The germline gives CDR1 SGHTA, CDR2 FQGTGA. This CDR3 has 15 amino acids. Germline trimming cut 5 bases from V and 2 bases from J; bases unmatched to any gene: 6.

This chain joins TRBV4-2 and TRBJ2-7, with 12 bases lining up with TRBD1. After removal of 4 bases from V and 5 bases from J, the junction contained 9 bases not matched to a gene. The CDR3 spans 16 residues. Germline-derived CDR1 and CDR2 are LGHNA and YNFKEQ. CDR3 coding DNA: TGTGCCAGCAGCCGTTCCTCTGGGACAGGGGGCAACGAGCAGTACTTC. It specifies CASSRSSGTGGNEQYF.

The chain links TRBV5-1 to TRBJ1-1; TRBD1 is a possible D gene (5 bases). CDR1 and CDR2 (germline): SGHRS, YFSETQ. V was shortened by 0 bases and J by 6 bases, with 6 bases between the two germline ends. There are 12 residues in the CDR3. CDR3 bases: TGCGCCAGCAGCTTGGGACAGTCTGAAGCTTTCTTT. As protein: CASSLGQSEAFF.

Of note for this clone: The junction does not match germline at one end; this may be a read error. The chain is built from TRBV18 and TRBJ2-1; 16 nucleotides match TRBD2. Germline loops: CDR1 KGHSH, CDR2 LQKENI. This CDR3 region has 14 residues. The chain's CDR3 is CASSPGLAGGPGIF. CDR3 DNA sequence: TGTGCCAGCTCACCGGGACTAGCGGGAGGGCCGGGGATCTTC.

DNA for the CDR3: TGTGCCAGCTCACCACCGGGAGAACCTAACGAGCAGTACTTC. Protein product: CASSPPGEPNEQYF. V is TRBV18 and J is TRBJ2-7, with D perhaps TRBD2 (5 bases). Germline V gene sequence: CDR1 KGHSH, CDR2 LQKENI. V was cut by 0 bases and J by 5 bases, with 11 bases left in between. The CDR3 consists of 14 residues. The variable domain in full, completed from reference TRBV18 and TRBJ2-7, reads NAGVMQNPRHLVRRRGQEARLRCSPMKGHSHVYWYRQLPEEGLKFMVYLQKENIIDESGMPKERFSAEFPKEGPSILRIQQVVRGDSAAYFCASSPPGEPNEQYFGPGTRLTVT.

This clone was detected many times. This sequence joins TRBV7-9 and TRBJ1-3; unclear D gene. This CDR3 region has 15 residues. Germline V gene lookup returns CDR1 SEHNR and CDR2 FQNEAQ (reference sequence). V dropped 6 bases and J dropped 4 bases, with 16 bases sitting between them. DNA of the CDR3: TGTGCCAGCAGACCCAGCGATCCCACGGGAAACACCATATATTTT. Encoded protein: CASRPSDPTGNTIYF. Full variable domain (rest looked up from reference TRBV7-9 and TRBJ1-3): DTGVSQNPRHKITKRGQNVTFRCDPISEHNRLYWYRQTLGQGPEFLTYFQNEAQLEKSRLLSDRFSAERPKGSFSTLEIQRTEQGDSAMYLCASRPSDPTGNTIYFGEGSWLTVV.

This rearrangement joins TRBV10-3 to TRBJ1-3; TRBD1 agrees at 8 bases. The CDR3 totals 15 residues. V lost 8 bases to trimming and J lost 2 bases; unmatched junction nucleotides: 8. Germline-derived CDR1 and CDR2 are ENHRY and SYGVKD. CDR3 amino acids: CAIEDRETPGNTIYF. In DNA form, the CDR3 reads TGTGCCATCGAGGACAGGGAGACCCCTGGAAACACCATATATTTT.

The rearrangement uses TRBV7-9 and TRBJ2-5; D is uncertain. Trimming took 8 bases from V and 5 from J, leaving 15 bases between them. Germline CDR1 SEHNR, CDR2 FQNEAQ (reference sequence). CDR3 length: 13 amino acids. CDR3 sequence (DNA): TGTGCCAGCGTAGTAGCCGCCGGGGAGACCCAGTACTTC. It translates to CASVVAAGETQYF. The full variable domain, in which reference TRBV7-9 and TRBJ2-5 provide the parts outside the CDR3, is DTGVSQNPRHKITKRGQNVTFRCDPISEHNRLYWYRQTLGQGPEFLTYFQNEAQLEKSRLLSDRFSAERPKGSFSTLEIQRTEQGDSAMYLCASVVAAGETQYFGPGTRLLVL.

CDR3 protein: CASSSGQPNTEAFF. CDR3 coding DNA: TGTGCCAGCAGCTCGGGACAGCCTAACACTGAAGCTTTCTTT. The rearrangement links TRBV7-3 to TRBJ1-1; the match to TRBD1 covers 7 bases. From germline, CDR1 is SGHTA and CDR2 FQGTGA. CDR3 size: 14 residues. Trimming took 4 bases from V and 2 from J; bases not matched to a gene: 4.

The V and J genes are TRBV29-1 and TRBJ2-7, with 9 bases aligning to TRBD1. The V gene's germline CDR1 is SQVTM and CDR2 ANQGSEA. V dropped 6 bases and J dropped 3; count of bases not matched to a gene: 3. There are 12 residues in the CDR3. The DNA of the CDR3 is TGCAGCGTACGACAGGGGGACTACGAGCAGTACTTC. It yields the protein CSVRQGDYEQYF.

The gene calls are TRBV12-3 or TRBV12-4 and TRBJ2-2; D call uncertain. V was clipped by 5 bases and J by 8 bases, with 12 bases between them. This CDR3 has 13 amino acids. CDR3 nucleotide sequence: TGTGCCAGCAGTGCCGGAGTAGCTGGGGAGCTGTTTTTT. Translation: CASSAGVAGELFF.

The chain links TRBV18 to TRBJ1-2; TRBD1 is a possible D gene (5 bases). With 1 base removed from V and 4 bases from J, the gap between germline ends came to 10 bases. The CDR3 is 14 residues long. Germline CDR1 is KGHSH and CDR2 is LQKENI. CDR3 nucleotides: TGTGCCAGCTCACCACTGGGGCCGGGCTATGGCTACACCTTC. It encodes CASSPLGPGYGYTF.

This clone was seen just once. The rearrangement links TRBV6-5 to TRBJ2-2, with TRBD2 matching 7 bases. Germline CDR1 reads MNHEY; CDR2 reads SVGAGI. The CDR3 is 11 residues long. CDR3 nucleotides: TGTGCGGGGGGGTACACCGGGGAGCTGTTTTTT. Translated, it gives CAGGYTGELFF.

The chain couples TRBV5-1 to TRBJ2-7; 7 nucleotides align to TRBD2. V was pared by 2 bases and J by 4 bases, with 9 bases of the junction left unmatched. CDR1 is SGHRS and CDR2 is YFSETQ in the germline V gene. The CDR3 covers 15 residues. In nucleotides, the CDR3 is TGCGCCAGCAGCTTTGGGTCGGCTAGCGGATACGAGCAGTACTTC. Its translation is CASSFGSASGYEQYF.